The next 25 T cell receptor beta chains were all read from a single sample in a study of cytomegalovirus exposure and HLA in healthy donors. The data were produced by immunoSEQ multiplex PCR, yet TCRdb's version contains in-frame clones alone and is incomplete. The profile shows roughly 120,000 clones, around 86% of them singletons. Sequenced input: PBMCs. The receptors stem from a man aged 18 to 29 in good health and CMV-seronegative.

The V call is TRBV25-1, the J call TRBJ2-5; 8 nucleotides match TRBD1. Germline V lookup: CDR1 MGHDK, CDR2 SYGVNS. The V and J ends lost 1 base and 5 bases, in that order; junction bases with no gene match: 6. This CDR3 is built from 15 residues. CDR3 sequence: CASSEWSGQGETQYF. In nucleotides, the CDR3 is TGTGCCAGCAGTGAATGGTCCGGACAGGGTGAGACCCAGTACTTC.

A single count supports this clone. The chain uses TRBV4-1 and TRBJ2-3; the match to TRBD2 covers 9 bases. V gave up 1 base and J gave up 5 bases; unmatched junction bases: 10. Germline V gene data show CDR1 as MGHRA and CDR2 as YSYEKL. CDR3 length: 17 residues. The CDR3 nucleotides read TGCGCCAGCAGCCAAGGCGGCGGGGGGGCCTCGGGAGATACGCAGTATTTT. It yields the protein CASSQGGGGASGDTQYF.

This chain links TRBV5-1 with TRBJ2-1; 13 bases line up with TRBD2. CDR3 length equals 16 residues. Germline V CDR1 and CDR2: SGHRS, YFSETQ. V was pared by 1 base and J by 9 bases, with 7 bases of the junction left unmatched. The CDR3 spells CASSLRQGLAGSEQFF. The CDR3 coding sequence is TGCGCCAGCAGCTTGAGACAGGGACTAGCGGGGAGTGAGCAGTTCTTC.

This clone was observed once. The chain is built from TRBV14 and TRBJ1-1; D possibly corresponds to TRBD1 (6 bases). Germline CDR1 is SGHDN and CDR2 is FVKESK. This CDR3 is 15 amino acids long. Trimming cost V 5 bases and J 0 bases, with 13 bases left between them. The CDR3 DNA follows: TGTGCCAGCAGCTCGCGAGGACAGCTGAACACTGAAGCTTTCTTT. Its translation: CASSSRGQLNTEAFF.

This clone has only one observation. The rearrangement links TRBV18 to TRBJ2-1, with D perhaps matching TRBD2 (6 bases). V lost 2 bases to trimming and J lost 7 bases, with 15 bases between them. The CDR3 totals 15 residues. Germline V lookup: CDR1 KGHSH, CDR2 LQKENI. The CDR3 region has the DNA TGTGCCAGCTCACCAGGGGCCCGACTAGAGAATGAGCAGTTCTTC. Its protein is CASSPGARLENEQFF.

The rearrangement uses TRBV5-1 and TRBJ2-3; 9 positions agree with TRBD1. CDR1 is SGHRS and CDR2 is YFSETQ in the germline V gene. The CDR3 loop spans 17 amino acids. The J segment lost 5 bases and the V segment lost 1 base, leaving 11 bases of the junction unmatched. CDR3 protein: CASSLFGAGQGKDTQYF. The CDR3 nucleotides read TGCGCCAGCAGCTTGTTTGGGGCGGGACAGGGAAAAGATACGCAGTATTTT. The whole variable domain, filled in from reference TRBV5-1 and TRBJ2-3, reads KAGVTQTPRYLIKTRGQQVTLSCSPISGHRSVSWYQQTPGQGLQFLFEYFSETQRNKGNFPGRFSGRQFSNSRSEMNVSTLELGDSALYLCASSLFGAGQGKDTQYFGPGTRLTVL.

V is TRBV4-1 and J is TRBJ2-1; the match to TRBD2 covers 11 bases. This CDR3 is 20 amino acids long. CDR1 MGHRA and CDR2 YSYEKL come from the germline V gene. V lost 4 bases and J lost 0; bases outside the gene matches: 14. The CDR3 sequence is CASSRQIAGGRTSSYNEQFF. The CDR3 DNA is TGCGCCAGCAGCCGGCAGATAGCGGGAGGGCGAACAAGCTCCTACAATGAGCAGTTCTTC.

The chain carries TRBV25-1 and TRBJ1-4, with a possible D match to TRBD1 (6 bases). The CDR3 contains 16 residues. Germline V gives CDR1 MGHDK, CDR2 SYGVNS. Trimming cost V 3 bases and J 8 bases, with 19 bases left between them. The CDR3 DNA follows: TGTGCCAGCAGTGACCTTGGACAGCCCTCGGGAGAAAAACTGTTTTTT. Its protein product is CASSDLGQPSGEKLFF.

The chain joins TRBV5-1 to TRBJ2-5, with TRBD2 identical over 7 bases. V was pared by 4 bases and J by 5 bases, with 8 bases of the junction left unmatched. The CDR3 is made up of 14 amino acids. Germline V gene lookup returns CDR1 SGHRS and CDR2 YFSETQ. The CDR3 is CASSLGRGSETQYF. The CDR3 DNA follows: TGCGCCAGCAGCCTAGGGCGGGGGTCGGAGACCCAGTACTTC. The entire variable domain, with the rest obtained from reference TRBV5-1 and TRBJ2-5, is as follows: KAGVTQTPRYLIKTRGQQVTLSCSPISGHRSVSWYQQTPGQGLQFLFEYFSETQRNKGNFPGRFSGRQFSNSRSEMNVSTLELGDSALYLCASSLGRGSETQYFGPGTRLLVL.

J is TRBJ2-1 and V is TRBV14; a weak D match, TRBD1 (5 bases). This CDR3 is built from 11 residues. Trimming took off 4 bases at V and 9 bases at J, with 7 bases between the two ends. Germline CDR1 and CDR2: SGHDN and FVKESK. As DNA, the CDR3 is TGTGCCAGCAGCCCAGGGTTTGAGCAGTTCTTC. Translated: CASSPGFEQFF.

This sequence joins TRBV25-1 and TRBJ2-7; D not certain. Trimming shortened V by 3 bases and J by 3 bases, and 3 bases separated the two germline ends. The CDR3 loop spans 11 amino acids. Per germline, CDR1 MGHDK and CDR2 SYGVNS. The CDR3 sequence: CASSDGYEQYF. Written as DNA, the CDR3 is TGTGCCAGCAGTGACGGCTACGAGCAGTACTTC.

This rearrangement joins TRBV5-4 to TRBJ2-2; possibly TRBD1 for D (5 bases). Germline values: CDR1 SGHNT, CDR2 YYREEE (reference sequence). V lost 0 bases to trimming and J lost 3 bases, with 9 bases between them. CDR3 size: 15 residues. CDR3 nucleotides: TGTGCCAGCAGCTTGGAGACAGACTACACCGGGGAGCTGTTTTTT. This sequence encodes CASSLETDYTGELFF. Filled out from reference TRBV5-4 and TRBJ2-2, the complete variable domain reads ETGVTQSPTHLIKTRGQQVTLRCSSQSGHNTVSWYQQALGQGPQFIFQYYREEENGRGNFPPRFSGLQFPNYSSELNVNALELDDSALYLCASSLETDYTGELFFGEGSRLTVL.

The CDR3 DNA follows: TGTGCCAGCAGATCTAGCGGGATAAGTACCCGCACAGATACGCAGTATTTT. Translating it yields CASRSSGISTRTDTQYF. V usage is TRBV28 and J usage is TRBJ2-3, with 9 bases that match TRBD2. The CDR3 loop spans 17 amino acids. With V trimmed by 6 bases and J by 1 base, 11 bases remained unmatched. CDR1 and CDR2 (germline): MDHEN, SYDVKM.

This clone was recorded once. The gene calls are TRBV6-5 and TRBJ1-3, with D maybe TRBD1 (5 bases). Germline V gene sequence: CDR1 MNHEY, CDR2 SVGAGI. V dropped 9 bases and J dropped 0 bases, with 15 bases sitting between them. The CDR3 is made up of 15 amino acids. In DNA, the CDR3 is TGTGCCAGTGCCGGGGGGTCGAGCTCTGGAAACACCATATATTTT. Encoded protein: CASAGGSSSGNTIYF.

The genes are TRBV2 and TRBJ1-5; D perhaps matches TRBD1 (6 bases). This CDR3 region has 18 residues. With 5 bases removed from V and 2 bases from J, the gap between germline ends came to 22 bases. In germline, CDR1 is SNHLY, CDR2 FYNNEI. The CDR3 DNA reads TGTGCCAGCAGTACTCGAGCAGGGGATCGGGGGGGCAATCAGCCCCAGCATTTT. The encoded protein is CASSTRAGDRGGNQPQHF.

CDR3 coding DNA: TGCGCCAGCAGCTTGGATGGCGGAACCTTGAACACTGAAGCTTTCTTT. Translated, it gives CASSLDGGTLNTEAFF. The chain combines TRBV5-1 with TRBJ1-1; no firm D call. CDR1 is SGHRS and CDR2 is YFSETQ in the germline V gene. There are 16 residues in the CDR3. Trimming took 0 bases from V and 0 from J, leaving 12 bases between them. The full variable domain, its missing parts supplied by reference TRBV5-1 and TRBJ1-1, is KAGVTQTPRYLIKTRGQQVTLSCSPISGHRSVSWYQQTPGQGLQFLFEYFSETQRNKGNFPGRFSGRQFSNSRSEMNVSTLELGDSALYLCASSLDGGTLNTEAFFGQGTRLTVV.

This chain connects TRBV5-4 to TRBJ2-7, with D tentatively TRBD1 (6 bases). This CDR3 comprises 13 residues. Per the germline V gene, CDR1 is SGHNT and CDR2 is YYREEE (reference sequence). V was shortened by 0 bases and J by 5 bases, with 9 bases between the two germline ends. As DNA, the CDR3 is TGTGCCAGCAGCTTGGTGGGGGCCGACGAGCAGTACTTC. This codes for CASSLVGADEQYF. Variable domain in full (rest from reference TRBV5-4 and TRBJ2-7): ETGVTQSPTHLIKTRGQQVTLRCSSQSGHNTVSWYQQALGQGPQFIFQYYREEENGRGNFPPRFSGLQFPNYSSELNVNALELDDSALYLCASSLVGADEQYFGPGTRLTVT.

The genes are TRBV6-4 and TRBJ1-6, with D possibly TRBD1 on 5 matching bases. CDR3 length equals 14 residues. The V end lost 4 bases, the J end lost 10 bases, and 14 bases lay between the germline ends. The germline gives CDR1 MRHNA, CDR2 SNTAGT. The CDR3 region has the DNA TGTGCCAGCAGTGTACGTCAGGGTCGATCACCCCTCCACTTT. This encodes CASSVRQGRSPLHF.

V usage is TRBV30 and J usage is TRBJ1-1; no definite D call. V gave up 3 bases and J gave up 3 bases, with 20 bases separating them. Germline loops: CDR1 GTSNPN, CDR2 SVGIG (reference sequence). There are 16 residues in the CDR3. For the CDR3, the DNA is TGTGCCTGGAGCTCCCCATCGCCAGGCGGGGACACTGAAGCTTTCTTT. Amino acid sequence: CAWSSPSPGGDTEAFF.

This sequence joins TRBV5-5 and TRBJ2-4, with 7 bases fitting TRBD1. V shed 0 bases, J shed 9 bases, and the junction held 9 bases outside the gene matches. The germline gives CDR1 SGHKS, CDR2 YYEKEE (reference sequence). The CDR3 extends over 15 amino acids. For the CDR3, the DNA is TGTGCCAGCAGCTTGGAAGGGGGCGCAGTGGGCATTCAGTACTTC. Its protein product is CASSLEGGAVGIQYF.

The chain recombines TRBV5-1 with TRBJ1-1; the D is unclear. The germline V gene encodes CDR1 SGHRS and CDR2 YFSETQ. The CDR3 covers 13 residues. Trimming cost V 6 bases and J 2 bases, with 11 bases left between them. The chain's CDR3 is CASTAVSNTEAFF. The CDR3 DNA is TGCGCCAGCACCGCAGTCAGTAACACTGAAGCTTTCTTT.

This rearrangement joins TRBV6-1 to TRBJ2-2; D remains unclear. The V gene's germline CDR1 is MNHNS and CDR2 SASEGT. The V end lost 4 bases, the J end lost 4 bases, and 7 bases lay between the germline ends. The CDR3 has 13 residues. Written as DNA, the CDR3 is TGTGCCAGCAGTGCACTACCCACCGGGGAGCTGTTTTTT. Translation gives CASSALPTGELFF.

This clone was detected only once. The V gene is TRBV7-8, the J gene TRBJ2-7, with D possibly TRBD2 on 7 matching bases. This CDR3 comprises 17 residues. V gave up 2 bases and J gave up 0 bases, with 17 bases separating them. CDR1 SGHVS and CDR2 FQNEAQ come from the germline V gene. CDR3 DNA sequence: TGTGCCAGCAGCTTAAGGGGGGGCTCCTCCTTCTCCTACGAGCAGTACTTC. This sequence encodes CASSLRGGSSFSYEQYF.

The V and J genes are TRBV6-5 and TRBJ1-3; TRBD1 matches at 8 bases. Germline CDR1 MNHEY, CDR2 SVGAGI. This CDR3 has 15 amino acids. V was pared by 6 bases and J by 2 bases, with 6 bases of the junction left unmatched. As DNA, the CDR3 is TGTGCCAGCAGATCAGGACAGGGAGCTGGAAACACCATATATTTT. This sequence encodes CASRSGQGAGNTIYF.

V gene TRBV6-6 combines with J gene TRBJ1-1, with D possibly TRBD1 on 5 matching bases. Germline-derived CDR1 and CDR2 are MNHNY and SVGAGI (reference sequence). This CDR3 spans 13 amino acids. Trimming shortened V by 7 bases and J by 10 bases, and 19 bases separated the two germline ends. DNA of the CDR3: TGTGCCAGCACCAACTCGGGACTTCCTGGAGCTTTCTTT. This translates into CASTNSGLPGAFF.